This TCR beta chain was captured in a study of vaccination effects on CD4 cells after COVID-19. Study outcomes and limitations: Substantial clonal contraction characterized both infection- and vaccine-induced clones late after vaccination.

Antigen-specific CD4+ T cells were expanded (with viral peptide pools) by the ViraFEST assay ahead of sequencing. Isolating CD4+ T cells followed more than eight days of culture. Vaccination of participants consisted of two doses of either the BNT162b2 or mRNA-1273 vaccine. Half-medium exchanges with IL-2 medium took place on days 3 and 7. This clone showed up just a few times. Its target is unknown. Clones were read by immunoSEQ multiplex PCR, and TCRdb kept only the in-frame ones, dropping some. The data hold 75,000 to 100,000 clones, with roughly 73% observed a single time. This CDR3 is built from 14 residues. Per the germline V gene, CDR1 is SGHRS and CDR2 is YFSETQ. The junction had 2 bases not matched to a gene; V was cut back by 2 bases and J by 5 bases.

The rearrangement uses TRBV5-1 and TRBJ2-2, with 8 bases that match TRBD1. The specimen was CD4+ T cells from PBMCs cultured with HCoV-OC43 spike peptides, collected after COVID-19 vaccination. Subset indicated: HCoV-OC43 spike overlapping peptide pool stimulation. The TCR sequence derives from a human donor who received a COVID-19 vaccine. The DNA of the CDR3 is TGCGCCAGCAGCTTCCAGGGGGCGACCGGGGAGCTGTTTTTT. Amino acid sequence: CASSFQGATGELFF.